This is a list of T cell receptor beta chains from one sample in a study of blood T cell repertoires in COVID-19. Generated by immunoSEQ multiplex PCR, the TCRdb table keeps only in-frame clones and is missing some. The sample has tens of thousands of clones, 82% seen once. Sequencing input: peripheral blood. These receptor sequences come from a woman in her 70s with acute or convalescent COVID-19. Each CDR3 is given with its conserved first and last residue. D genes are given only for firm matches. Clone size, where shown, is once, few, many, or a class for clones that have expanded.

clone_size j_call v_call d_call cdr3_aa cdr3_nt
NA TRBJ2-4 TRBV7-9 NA CASSPQGNIQYF TGTGCCAGCAGCCCCCAGGGTAACATTCAGTACTTC
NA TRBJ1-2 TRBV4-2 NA CASSNDAAQTRGYGYTF TGTGCCAGCAGCAACGACGCGGCACAGACCAGGGGCTATGGCTACACCTTC
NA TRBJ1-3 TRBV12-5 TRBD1 CASASGGGNTIYF TGTGCTAGTGCCTCAGGGGGAGGAAACACCATATATTTT
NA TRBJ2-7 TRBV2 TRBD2 CASSGGGRNPYEQYF TGTGCCAGCAGTGGAGGCGGGAGGAACCCCTACGAGCAGTACTTC
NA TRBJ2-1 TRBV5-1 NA CASSFGKRNNEQFF TGCGCCAGCAGCTTCGGGAAAAGAAACAATGAGCAGTTCTTC
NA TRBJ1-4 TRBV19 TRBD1 CASRTTDRVANEKLFF TGTGCCAGTAGAACGACGGACAGGGTGGCTAATGAAAAACTGTTTTTT
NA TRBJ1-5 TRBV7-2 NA CASSFADNQPQHF TGTGCCAGCAGCTTTGCGGACAATCAGCCCCAGCATTTT
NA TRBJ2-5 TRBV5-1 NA CASSFPGGTETQYF TGCGCCAGCAGCTTCCCAGGGGGGACAGAGACCCAGTACTTC
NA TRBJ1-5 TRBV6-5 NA CASSYTGQGQPQHF TGTGCCAGCAGTTACACGGGGCAGGGGCAGCCCCAGCATTTT
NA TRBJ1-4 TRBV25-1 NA CASSDAVLAANEKLFF TGTGCCAGCAGTGATGCTGTTTTGGCAGCTAATGAAAAACTGTTTTTT
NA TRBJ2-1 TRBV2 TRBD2 CASRGPLSGRSDNEQFF TGTGCCAGCAGAGGGCCCTTGAGCGGGAGATCGGACAATGAGCAGTTCTTC
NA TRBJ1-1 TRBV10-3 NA CAIKQGPNTEAFF TGTGCCATCAAACAGGGACCGAACACTGAAGCTTTCTTT
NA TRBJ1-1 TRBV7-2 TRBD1 CASSYRDRVNTEAFF TGTGCCAGCAGCTACCGGGACAGGGTGAACACTGAAGCTTTCTTT
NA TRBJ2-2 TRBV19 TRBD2 CASTQVLAGGFANTGELFF TGTGCCAGTACCCAAGTTCTAGCGGGAGGGTTCGCGAACACCGGGGAGCTGTTTTTT
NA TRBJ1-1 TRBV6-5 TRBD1 CASSYGQGGAEAFF TGTGCCAGCAGTTACGGGCAGGGGGGAGCTGAAGCTTTCTTT
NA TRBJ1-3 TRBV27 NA CASSPSRGSGNTIYF TGTGCCAGCAGTCCCTCGCGGGGCTCTGGAAACACCATATATTTT
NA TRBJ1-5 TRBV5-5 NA CASSLLEGSNQPQHF TGTGCCAGCAGCTTGCTGGAGGGTAGCAATCAGCCCCAGCATTTT
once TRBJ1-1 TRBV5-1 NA CASSIGQTLMNTEAFF TGCGCCAGCAGCATCGGACAGACTTTAATGAACACTGAAGCTTTCTTT
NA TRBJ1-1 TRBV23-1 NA CASSQLPGAFF TGCGCCAGCAGTCAATTACCCGGGGCTTTCTTT
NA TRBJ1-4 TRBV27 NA CASSLEGFNEKLFF TGTGCCAGCAGTTTGGAGGGATTTAATGAAAAACTGTTTTTT
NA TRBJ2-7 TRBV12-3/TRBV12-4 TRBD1 CASRRTGPYEQYF TGTGCCAGCAGGCGGACAGGGCCCTACGAGCAGTACTTC
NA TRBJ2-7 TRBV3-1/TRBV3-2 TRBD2 CASSPMGAGKHEQYF TGTGCCAGCAGCCCCATGGGAGCGGGAAAACACGAGCAGTACTTC
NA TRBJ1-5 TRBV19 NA CASHRGGPGQPQHF TGTGCCAGCCACCGAGGGGGACCGGGCCAGCCCCAGCATTTT
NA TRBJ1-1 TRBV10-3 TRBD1 CAISSQGKDTEAFF TGTGCCATCAGCTCACAGGGGAAGGACACTGAAGCTTTCTTT
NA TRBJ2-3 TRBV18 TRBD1 CASSPLPGTGALYTQYF TGTGCCAGCTCACCCCTCCCCGGGACAGGAGCACTCTATACGCAGTATTTT
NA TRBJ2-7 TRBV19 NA CASSQQGEQYF TGTGCCAGTAGTCAGCAGGGCGAGCAGTACTTC